This TCR beta chain was observed in a study of T-cell reconstitution after alpha-beta-depleted transplantation in children. Preparation of the TCRbeta library involved a method that used unique molecular identifiers. TCRdb redid the calling of the PCR reads with MiXCR, one entry per CDR3 protein. This sample carries about 340,000 distinct CDR3 sequences, about an eighth of them seen once, and the ten largest clones take 4.3%. This clonotype was counted ten times or more. V shed 5 bases, J shed 1 base, and the junction held 22 bases outside the gene matches. The CDR3 loop spans 20 amino acids. Germline-derived CDR1 and CDR2 are SGHVS and FNYEAQ.

Sample: PBMCs, taken from the stem cell graft. The chain employs TRBV7-6 and TRBJ2-7; the match to TRBD2 covers 8 bases. This TCR was recovered from a human donor who donated a stem cell graft to a child with Fanconi anemia. The CDR3 spells CASSPSGGVAGTYQSYEQYF. In nucleotides, the CDR3 is TGTGCCAGCAGCCCTAGTGGGGGAGTAGCGGGGACCTACCAATCCTACGAGCAGTACTTC.